These T cell receptor beta chains were read from a single sample in a study of beta chain features in type 1 diabetes. TCRdb keeps only in-frame clones here, not all; method: immunoSEQ multiplex PCR. The table includes roughly 150,000 clones, 7.5% to 10% detected once. The sequencing sample was made of central memory CD4+ T cells from blood. The receptors originated from a man aged 18 to 35 in good health. Each CDR3 is given with its conserved first and last residue. Each record gives: V gene, J gene, CDR3 length, D gene, clone size, CDR3 protein, CDR3 DNA. The D gene is left open where the match is weak. Expanded clones are given a class, and other clones once, few, many or no size at all.

TRBV7-3	TRBJ2-3	14	.	few	CASSLGGLRDTQYF	TGTGCCAGCAGCTTGGGGGGACTGCGAGATACGCAGTATTTT
TRBV7-8	TRBJ2-7	14	.	.	CASSLRQTSYEQYF	TGTGCCAGCAGCCTTAGACAAACATCCTACGAGCAGTACTTC
TRBV28	TRBJ2-7	13	.	few	CASSFSNTYEQYF	TGTGCCAGCAGTTTCAGTAATACCTACGAGCAGTACTTC
TRBV19	TRBJ1-2	13	TRBD1	few	CASARDSIYGYTF	TGTGCCAGCGCGAGGGACAGCATCTATGGCTACACCTTC
TRBV6-1	TRBJ1-2	14	.	few	CASRPGAGHYGYTF	TGTGCCAGCAGACCAGGGGCAGGGCATTATGGCTACACCTTC
TRBV5-4	TRBJ2-5	13	.	few	CASSLLQGETQYF	TGTGCCAGCAGCTTACTCCAGGGAGAGACCCAGTACTTC
TRBV11-2	TRBJ1-2	15	.	few	CASSLVPGHPEGYTF	TGTGCCAGCAGCTTAGTCCCGGGACACCCGGAAGGCTACACCTTC
TRBV6-6	TRBJ2-7	14	TRBD2	many	CASSPSGSEGEQYF	TGTGCCAGCAGTCCTAGCGGGAGTGAGGGCGAGCAGTACTTC
TRBV5-4	TRBJ2-1	16	TRBD1	few	CASSRTLGQPYNEQFF	TGTGCCAGCAGCCGAACGCTGGGACAGCCTTACAATGAGCAGTTCTTC
TRBV9	TRBJ1-3	17	.	few	CASSATGTVASGNTIYF	TGTGCCAGCAGCGCAACCGGGACTGTCGCCTCTGGAAACACCATATATTTT
TRBV27	TRBJ2-7	14	.	few	CASSPTGTPYEQYF	TGTGCCAGCAGTCCCACCGGGACTCCTTACGAGCAGTACTTC
TRBV21-1	TRBJ1-2	17	.	few	CASSKTRQGDLRNGYTF	TGTGCCAGCAGCAAGACCAGACAGGGGGACCTCCGGAATGGCTACACCTTC
TRBV5-4	TRBJ2-3	15	TRBD2	.	CASSIAGGVTDTQYF	TGTGCCAGCAGTATAGCGGGGGGGGTGACAGATACGCAGTATTTT
TRBV4-3	TRBJ1-6	16	TRBD1	many	CASSQDLGQGGSPLHF	TGCGCCAGCAGCCAAGATCTCGGACAGGGGGGTTCACCCCTCCACTTT
TRBV15	TRBJ1-6	14	.	.	CATSRDSDNSPLHF	TGTGCCACCAGCAGAGACAGCGATAATTCACCCCTCCACTTT
TRBV5-5	TRBJ1-1	16	.	few	CASSRLSQPMNTEAFF	TGTGCCAGCAGCCGTTTATCACAGCCCATGAACACTGAAGCTTTCTTT
TRBV29-1	TRBJ1-5	15	.	few	CSVGYLDRPNQPQHF	TGCAGCGTTGGGTACCTAGACAGACCCAATCAGCCCCAGCATTTT
TRBV29-1	TRBJ2-1	13	TRBD2	many	CSATSGGFNEQFF	TGCAGCGCAACTAGCGGGGGCTTCAATGAGCAGTTCTTC
TRBV27	TRBJ2-1	15	TRBD2	few	CASRPGLAGGYEQFF	TGTGCCAGCAGACCCGGACTAGCGGGAGGGTATGAGCAGTTCTTC
TRBV18	TRBJ2-7	13	.	.	CASSSAVDYEQYF	TGTGCCAGCTCAAGTGCGGTTGACTACGAGCAGTACTTC
TRBV7-2	TRBJ2-5	18	TRBD2	few	CASRPKGTSGGTQETQYF	TGTGCCAGCAGGCCAAAGGGGACTAGCGGGGGGACACAAGAGACCCAGTACTTC
TRBV5-4	TRBJ2-3	16	.	.	CASSLGRDSRIGTQYF	TGTGCCAGCAGCTTGGGAAGGGACTCCCGAATAGGTACGCAGTATTTT
TRBV29-1	TRBJ2-2	20	.	.	CSVAGAPGLNIPSNTGELFF	TGCAGCGTTGCGGGGGCGCCGGGACTAAATATCCCGTCGAACACCGGGGAGCTGTTTTTT
TRBV28	TRBJ2-5	15	TRBD1	.	CASSSAGGKGETQYF	TGTGCCAGCAGTTCAGCAGGGGGCAAGGGAGAGACCCAGTACTTC
TRBV9	TRBJ2-1	16	TRBD1	few	CASSVGDSPRGNEQFF	TGTGCCAGCAGCGTAGGGGACAGCCCGAGAGGCAATGAGCAGTTCTTC
TRBV6-1	TRBJ2-5	15	.	few	CASSDDVRPSGTQYF	TGTGCCAGCAGTGATGATGTCAGGCCGAGTGGGACCCAGTACTTC
TRBV4-1	TRBJ2-7	15	.	few	CASSQDRQGGREQYF	TGCGCCAGCAGCCAAGATCGGCAGGGAGGACGCGAGCAGTACTTC
TRBV30	TRBJ1-4	15	TRBD1	few	CAWKRPGQGNEKLFF	TGTGCCTGGAAACGACCGGGACAGGGAAATGAAAAACTGTTTTTT
TRBV9	TRBJ1-2	17	.	.	CASSPGGQSLVFYGYTF	TGTGCCAGCAGCCCCGGAGGCCAGAGCCTAGTTTTCTATGGCTACACCTTC
TRBV29-1	TRBJ2-1	14	.	many	CSASQRGTYNEQFF	TGCAGCGCATCCCAACGGGGGACCTACAATGAGCAGTTCTTC
TRBV9	TRBJ2-7	15	.	.	CASSPRPGSNYEQYF	TGTGCCAGCAGCCCCCGGCCCGGGAGTAACTACGAGCAGTACTTC
TRBV7-8	TRBJ1-1	15	TRBD1	few	CASSPRQGMNTEAFF	TGTGCCAGCAGCCCAAGACAGGGGATGAACACTGAAGCTTTCTTT
TRBV7-8	TRBJ2-2	15	TRBD2	few	CASMNRGGGTGELFF	TGTGCCAGCATGAACCGGGGGGGCGGAACCGGGGAGCTGTTTTTT
TRBV6-1	TRBJ2-1	15	TRBD1	few	CASSGGPGGFYEQFF	TGTGCCAGCAGTGGAGGCCCAGGGGGCTTCTATGAGCAGTTCTTC
TRBV5-1	TRBJ2-1	15	.	.	CASSLEGDSYNEQFF	TGCGCCAGCAGCTTGGAGGGGGACTCCTACAATGAGCAGTTCTTC
TRBV6-5	TRBJ2-7	13	.	.	CASRAWGPYEQYF	TGTGCCAGCCGCGCGTGGGGGCCTTACGAGCAGTACTTC
TRBV7-9	TRBJ2-5	14	TRBD1	.	CASSSRQGVETQYF	TGTGCCAGCAGCTCAAGACAGGGAGTAGAGACCCAGTACTTC
TRBV6-6	TRBJ2-7	12	.	many	CASSLSSYEQYF	TGTGCCAGCAGTCTTAGCTCCTACGAGCAGTACTTC
TRBV5-1	TRBJ2-5	14	.	few	CASSFNGVSETQYF	TGCGCCAGCAGCTTTAACGGGGTGTCGGAGACCCAGTACTTC
TRBV28	TRBJ1-2	15	TRBD1	many	CALQPLGDRGNGYTF	TGTGCCTTACAGCCCCTGGGAGACAGGGGAAATGGCTACACCTTC
TRBV20-1	TRBJ2-7	11	.	few	CSASQGNEQYF	TGCAGTGCTTCGCAGGGCAACGAGCAGTACTTC
TRBV7-6	TRBJ2-2	15	TRBD1	.	CASQKGQGGTGELFF	TGTGCCAGCCAAAAGGGACAGGGAGGAACCGGGGAGCTGTTTTTT
TRBV6-4	TRBJ2-1	15	.	few	CASSDSGGFYNEQFF	TGTGCCAGCAGTGACTCGGGAGGTTTCTACAATGAGCAGTTCTTC
TRBV11-3	TRBJ2-1	12	TRBD1	many	CASSEDRVEQFF	TGTGCCAGCAGCGAGGACAGGGTCGAGCAGTTCTTC
TRBV2	TRBJ2-7	13	.	few	CASKRELSYEQYF	TGTGCCAGCAAGAGGGAACTCTCCTACGAGCAGTACTTC
TRBV2	TRBJ1-5	14	TRBD1	few	CASSEGQGNQPQHF	TGTGCCAGCAGCGAGGGACAGGGGAATCAGCCCCAGCATTTT
TRBV2	TRBJ2-5	15	.	.	CASSGFNTVGETQYF	TGTGCCAGCAGTGGATTTAATACAGTTGGAGAGACCCAGTACTTC